The present T cell receptor beta chain was sequenced within a study of T-cell memory formation after mild COVID-19. Employing constant-segment primers, 5'RACE generated TCR alpha and TCR beta cDNA libraries bearing sample barcodes and UMIs. TCRdb redid the calling of the 5' RACE reads with MiXCR, one entry per CDR3 protein. The table shows hundreds of thousands of distinct CDR3 sequences, with about 16% occurring only once. A word on this clonotype: The antigen remains unidentified.

Overall study findings and caveats: In second-wave clones peaking day 37, SARS-CoV-2 specificity remained unconfirmed. Cross-reactive memory appears to have joined, as suggested by some responding clones showing up in pre-infection memory.

Germline loops: CDR1 SGDLS, CDR2 YYNGEE. The CDR3 extends over 14 amino acids. The V end was cut by 0 bases, the J end by 2 bases, with 9 bases between. The TCR sequence derives from a man aged 18 to 29 who had mild COVID-19 (a few samples of this study predate the infection). Cell type and time point are not known. The sample comprised PBMCs or a T cell subset sorted from them (not recorded which). The chain couples TRBV9 to TRBJ2-7; D remains unclear. This chain's CDR3 is CASSVEDRPYEQYF. The CDR3 nucleotides are TGTGCCAGCAGCGTAGAGGACCGGCCCTACGAGCAGTACTTC.